The 14 T cell receptor beta chains in this list originate from one sample, sequenced in a study of blood T cells in healthy people across ages. Through a sample-barcoded 5' primer and a J-beta primer mix, a second PCR was run for 7 to 11 cycles. TCRdb redid the calling of the 5' RACE reads with MiXCR, one entry per CDR3 protein. The data hold 1.5 million to 2 million distinct CDR3 sequences, with 28% observed a single time. Sequencing was done on a sample of blood. These receptors originate from a young woman in good health.

The chain carries TRBV7-9 and TRBJ1-1, with D possibly being TRBD1 (5 bases). The CDR3 has 17 amino acids. Germline V gives CDR1 SEHNR, CDR2 FQNEAQ (reference sequence). Trimming shortened V by 5 bases and J by 6 bases, and 25 bases separated the two germline ends. The CDR3 protein is CASSRRGPGIMDAEAFF. The CDR3 coding sequence is TGTGCCAGCAGCCGTCGGGGCCCCGGAATTATGGACGCTGAAGCTTTCTTT.

Regarding this clonotype: It may be a read error: a sequence one base away is much more abundant. The chain is built from TRBV7-2 and TRBJ2-5; D is undetermined. The CDR3 is 14 residues long. The V and J ends lost 0 bases and 4 bases respectively, with 9 bases between them. Germline V gives CDR1 SGHTA, CDR2 FQGNSA. The CDR3 loop reads CASSLAPPPETQYF. DNA for the CDR3: TGTGCCAGCAGCTTAGCACCGCCACCAGAGACCCAGTACTTC. Full variable domain (missing parts from reference TRBV7-2 and TRBJ2-5): GAGVSQSPSNKVTEKGKDVELRCDPISGHTALYWYRQSLGQGLEFLIYFQGNSAPDKSGLPSDRFSAERTGGSVSTLTIQRTQQEDSAVYLCASSLAPPPETQYFGPGTRLLVL.

The chain carries TRBV5-1 and TRBJ2-7, with 10 bases aligning to TRBD1. After removal of 2 bases from V and 7 bases from J, the junction contained 6 bases not matched to a gene. CDR3 length: 14 amino acids. CDR1 SGHRS and CDR2 YFSETQ come from the germline V gene. CDR3 residues: CASSFLTGGGEQYF. The CDR3 nucleotides read TGCGCCAGCAGCTTCCTGACAGGGGGCGGGGAGCAGTACTTC.

CDR3: CSVEDWDATYEQYF. The DNA of the CDR3 is TGCAGCGTTGAAGATTGGGACGCAACGTACGAGCAGTACTTC. The V gene is TRBV29-1, the J gene TRBJ2-7, with D perhaps being TRBD1 or TRBD2 (5 bases each). The CDR3 is 14 residues long. The ends were cut back, 0 bases at V and 4 bases at J, with 13 bases in the middle. Per germline, CDR1 SQVTM and CDR2 ANQGSEA.

This clonotype turned up a few times. The V call is TRBV2, the J call TRBJ2-5; D is uncertain. With 3 bases removed from V and 4 bases from J, the gap between germline ends came to 9 bases. The germline CDR1 and CDR2 sequences are SNHLY and FYNNEI. The CDR3 has 13 amino acids. CDR3 in amino acids: CASSDAASETQYF. CDR3 DNA: TGTGCCAGCAGTGACGCGGCGTCAGAGACCCAGTACTTC.

This sequence joins TRBV2 and TRBJ2-7; no clear D gene. Germline-derived CDR1 and CDR2 are SNHLY and FYNNEI. The CDR3 is 15 amino acids. Trimming removed 3 bases at V and 3 bases at J, with 15 bases between. The DNA of the CDR3 is TGTGCCAGCAGTGACCCGTCGGACGTGAGCTACGAGCAGTACTTC. This sequence encodes CASSDPSDVSYEQYF.

This clonotype was detected ten times or more. The chain employs TRBV10-3 and TRBJ2-7; 13 bases fit TRBD2. The CDR3 runs 17 residues. V trimming: 0 bases; J trimming: 6 bases; junction bases outside the gene matches: 8. The V gene's germline CDR1 is ENHRY and CDR2 SYGVKD. The CDR3 here is CAISESGTSGKMGEQYF. In DNA, the CDR3 is TGTGCCATCAGTGAGTCCGGGACTAGCGGGAAGATGGGCGAGCAGTACTTC.

The chain carries TRBV12-3 or TRBV12-4 and TRBJ2-2; D might be TRBD2 (6 bases). The CDR3 spans 14 residues. V shed 6 bases and J shed 6 bases, with 14 bases lying between them. The CDR3 DNA sequence: TGTGCCAGCAGGGAGGGCCAGGTGGCCGGGGAGCTGTTTTTT. Protein sequence: CASREGQVAGELFF.

This clonotype was seen at least ten times. J is TRBJ1-5 and V is TRBV4-2, with 8 bases aligning to TRBD1. The V gene's germline CDR1 is LGHNA and CDR2 YNFKEQ. V shed 4 bases, J shed 7 bases, and the junction held 9 bases outside the gene matches. This CDR3 spans 15 amino acids. The DNA for the CDR3 is TGTGCCAGCAGCCCAAACCAAGGACAGGGCCAGCCCCAGCATTTT. It codes for CASSPNQGQGQPQHF.

This clonotype was detected many times. V and J are TRBV7-3 and TRBJ2-3, with D possibly TRBD1 on 5 matching bases. Per the germline V gene, CDR1 is SGHTA and CDR2 is FQGTGA. The V gene lost 1 base and the J gene lost 5 bases, with 13 bases spanning the gap. The CDR3 covers 15 residues. The CDR3 DNA is TGTGCCAGCAGCTTAAGGCAGGGTAGGAGAGATACGCAGTATTTT. Its protein product is CASSLRQGRRDTQYF.

The chain carries TRBV24-1 and TRBJ2-6; maybe TRBD2 (6 bases). The CDR3 consists of 18 residues. The germline V and J ends were trimmed by 3 bases and 7 bases, with 21 bases remaining between them. Germline values: CDR1 KGHDR, CDR2 SFDVKD. The CDR3 DNA reads as TGTGCCACCAGTGATCCCCGGGGCCCGGACGGGGGAGCCAACGTCCTGACTTTC. Translating it yields CATSDPRGPDGGANVLTF.

The chain joins TRBV20-1 to TRBJ1-1, with 7 positions matching TRBD1. V lost 0 bases, J lost 4 bases, and 5 bases stayed unmatched. In germline, CDR1 is DFQATT, CDR2 SNEGSKA (reference sequence). The CDR3 is 14 residues long. The CDR3: CSARDQGVATEAFF. The DNA of the CDR3 is TGCAGTGCTAGAGATCAGGGGGTGGCCACTGAAGCTTTCTTT.

This clonotype was counted between two and nine times. This chain links TRBV5-1 with TRBJ2-5, with 7 bases aligning to TRBD2. CDR3 size: 14 residues. Germline trimming cut 4 bases from V and 4 bases from J; bases unmatched to any gene: 7. Germline CDR1 is SGHRS and CDR2 is YFSETQ. CDR3 region: CASSRNSGGETQYF. CDR3 sequence (DNA): TGCGCCAGCAGCCGGAACTCGGGGGGAGAGACCCAGTACTTC.

This chain uses TRBV9 with TRBJ2-3; D may correspond to TRBD1 or TRBD2 (5 bases each). The CDR3 consists of 17 residues. V lost 4 bases, J lost 2 bases, and 20 bases lay in between. Per the germline V gene, CDR1 is SGDLS and CDR2 is YYNGEE. The CDR3 protein is CASSSPGTDVNTDTQYF. The CDR3 region has the DNA TGTGCCAGCAGCAGCCCCGGGACCGACGTCAACACAGATACGCAGTATTTT.